The 10 T cell receptor beta chains listed next were all sequenced from one sample in a study of CD8 T cells in ankylosing spondylitis. Study findings and constraints: A TCR beta motif of under ten highly homologous variants appeared characteristic of ankylosing spondylitis blood.

Each CDR3 protein is one row after TCRdb ran MiXCR on the 5' RACE reads. The sample yields around 540,000 distinct CDR3 sequences, about 12% seen once. Their antigens remain unidentified. Sequenced: blood, either unsorted or a sorted T cell fraction (not recorded which). These receptors were taken from a male donor with ankylosing spondylitis.

This clonotype is classed as medium-sized. The CDR3 region has the DNA TGTGCCAGCAGCTCCACTAGCGGGAGGGCCTATGAGCAGTTCTTC. It is translated as CASSSTSGRAYEQFF. The chain combines TRBV7-2 with TRBJ2-1; 13 bases are shared with TRBD2. The J segment lost 8 bases and the V segment lost 4 bases, leaving 5 bases of the junction unmatched. This CDR3 has 15 residues. The V gene's germline CDR1 is SGHTA and CDR2 FQGNSA.

This clonotype was counted ten times or more. At one end the junction does not follow the germline gene, possibly because of a read error. V gene TRBV5-1 combines with J gene TRBJ1-5; D might be TRBD1 (5 bases). The CDR3 is made up of 13 amino acids. Germline V gene data show CDR1 as SGHRS and CDR2 as YFSETQ. CDR3 loop: CASSPDSHQPQHF. CDR3 nucleotides: TGTGCCAGCAGTCCAGACAGTCATCAGCCCCAGCATTTT.

The chain is built from TRBV19 and TRBJ1-1; the D gene is possibly TRBD1 (6 bases). Germline CDR1 reads LNHDA; CDR2 reads SQIVND (reference sequence). The length of the CDR3 is 14 residues. Trimming pared 3 bases from V and 4 bases from J, leaving 12 bases between. The CDR3 nucleotides are TGTGCCAGTAGTATGCAGGGGCGCGGCACTGAAGCTTTCTTT. This codes for CASSMQGRGTEAFF.

This clonotype came up a few times. This chain uses TRBV6-1 with TRBJ2-3; D might be TRBD1 or TRBD2, each matching 5 bases. V was cut by 8 bases and J by 4 bases, with 22 bases left in between. Germline CDR1 MNHNS, CDR2 SASEGT. This CDR3 is built from 16 residues. CDR3 protein: CASRIRSGLGADTQYF. CDR3 nucleotide sequence: TGTGCCAGCCGTATTCGGTCTGGTCTGGGGGCAGATACGCAGTATTTT.

This clonotype appeared a few times. The rearrangement links TRBV15 to TRBJ2-1; 14 bases line up with TRBD2. CDR3 size: 15 residues. In germline, CDR1 is LNHNV, CDR2 YYDKDF (reference sequence). After removal of 4 bases from V and 8 bases from J, the junction contained 4 bases not matched to a gene. The CDR3 DNA follows: TGTGCCACCAGCACCAGACTAGCGGGAGGGGATGAGCAGTTCTTC. Amino acid sequence: CATSTRLAGGDEQFF.

Remarks on this clonotype: A much larger clone lies a single base off, so this may be a read error. The genes are TRBV12-3 or TRBV12-4 and TRBJ2-7, with 8 bases matching TRBD2. The V and J ends lost 3 bases and 2 bases, in that order; junction bases with no gene match: 6. There are 15 residues in the CDR3. CDR3 sequence (DNA): TGTGCCAGCAGTTTGCAAGCGGGAGTACCCTACGAGCAGTACTTC. Translation: CASSLQAGVPYEQYF.

The chain carries TRBV6-1 and TRBJ2-3, with D possibly TRBD1 on 5 matching bases. The CDR3 sequence is 14 residues long. CDR1 MNHNS and CDR2 SASEGT come from the germline V gene. Trimming left V 4 bases short and J 3 bases short, with 11 bases between. The CDR3 nucleotides read TGTGCCAGCAGTGGACAGCTCAGAACAGATACGCAGTATTTT. This encodes CASSGQLRTDTQYF.

J is TRBJ2-2 and V is TRBV3-1; TRBD1 agrees at 9 bases. From germline, CDR1 is LGHDT and CDR2 YNNKEL (reference sequence). The CDR3 runs 20 residues. V trimming: 1 base; J trimming: 5 bases; junction bases outside the gene matches: 17. The CDR3 region has the DNA TGTGCCAGCAGCCAAGCCCCCCCGGGACAGGGAAGGTTATGGACCGGGGAGCTGTTTTTT. Protein sequence: CASSQAPPGQGRLWTGELFF. Filled out from reference TRBV3-1 and TRBJ2-2, the complete variable domain reads DTAVSQTPKYLVTQMGNDKSIKCEQNLGHDTMYWYKQDSKKFLKIMFSYNNKELIINETVPNRFSPKSPDKAHLNLHINSLELGDSAVYFCASSQAPPGQGRLWTGELFFGEGSRLTVL.

The chain employs TRBV2 and TRBJ1-6; 9 bases match TRBD1. V gave up 6 bases and J gave up 9 bases; unmatched junction bases: 6. Per the germline V gene, CDR1 is SNHLY and CDR2 is FYNNEI. The CDR3 loop spans 14 amino acids. The CDR3, as DNA: TGTGCCAGCAGCGAGGGACAGGGAGTTTCACCCCTCCACTTT. Translated: CASSEGQGVSPLHF.

This clonotype was seen a handful of times. V is TRBV30 and J is TRBJ2-2; D gene unclear. The V end was cut by 4 bases, the J end by 3 bases, with 15 bases between. The CDR3 spans 15 residues. Germline V gives CDR1 GTSNPN, CDR2 SVGIG (reference sequence). The CDR3 DNA sequence: TGTGCCTGGATGGGTGCGGCTTTGTACACCGGGGAGCTGTTTTTT. This gives the protein CAWMGAALYTGELFF.